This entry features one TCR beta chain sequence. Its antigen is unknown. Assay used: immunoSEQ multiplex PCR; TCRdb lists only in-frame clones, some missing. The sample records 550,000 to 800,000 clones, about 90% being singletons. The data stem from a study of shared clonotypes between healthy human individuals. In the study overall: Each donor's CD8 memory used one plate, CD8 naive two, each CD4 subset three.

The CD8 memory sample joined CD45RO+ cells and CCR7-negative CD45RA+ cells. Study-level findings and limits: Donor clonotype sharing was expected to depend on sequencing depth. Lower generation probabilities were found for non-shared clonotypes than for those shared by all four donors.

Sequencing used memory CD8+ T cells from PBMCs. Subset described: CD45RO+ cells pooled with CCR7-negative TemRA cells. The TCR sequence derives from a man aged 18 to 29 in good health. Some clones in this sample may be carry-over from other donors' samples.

In nucleotides, the CDR3 is TGTGCCAGCGGGCTAGCGGGATTTCTCACCGGGGAGCTGTTTTTT. Protein product: CASGLAGFLTGELFF. This sequence joins TRBV6-5 and TRBJ2-2; 9 bases line up with TRBD2. Per germline, CDR1 MNHEY and CDR2 SVGAGI. The CDR3 runs to 15 residues. V lost 8 bases to trimming and J lost 4 bases; unmatched junction nucleotides: 8.